This T cell receptor (beta chain) originates from a study of shared clonotypes between healthy human individuals. The study, taken as a whole, reports: The study's rarefaction showed incomplete sorted-subset sequencing despite large depth. Generally, estimated richness proved larger in naive subsets than it did in memory subsets. The sharing of 4% to 5.5% of naive CD4 clonotypes was seen across a handful of donors.

About this clone itself: Its antigen is unknown.

The authors split each subset's genomic DNA evenly across several immunoSEQ plates. Assay used: immunoSEQ multiplex PCR; TCRdb lists only in-frame clones, some missing. Of some 2 million clones listed, approximately 95% are singletons. The germline V gene encodes CDR1 MNHEY and CDR2 SMNVEV (reference sequence). The CDR3 runs to 14 residues. V lost 3 bases and J lost 6, with 13 bases in between. Naive CD8 cells, CD45RO-negative and positively selected for CCR7, excluded terminally differentiated effector memory CD45RA+ cells. The sequencing input was naive CD8+ T cells sorted from blood. V and J are TRBV27 and TRBJ2-3; tentatively, D is TRBD2 (6 bases). The sequence was obtained from a man aged 18 to 35 in good health. CDR3 DNA sequence: TGTGCCAGCAGTTTTGGGGACTTGCCTGATACGCAGTATTTT. Translated: CASSFGDLPDTQYF.